A selection of T cell receptor beta chains follows, all from one sample in a study of OX40 agonist ivuxolimab in advanced cancers. TCRdb's table, derived via immunoSEQ multiplex PCR, lists solely in-frame clones and lacks some. The data show some 74,000 clones, almost 85% seen once. This specimen consisted of CD4+ or CD8+ T cells sorted from blood, obtained in a trial of the OX40 agonist ivuxolimab. The source is an adult with an advanced solid tumor such as melanoma, head and neck, liver or kidney cancer. Each CDR3 is given with its conserved first and last residue. Each record gives: V gene, J gene, clone size, D gene, CDR3 DNA, CDR3 protein. A D gene is named only where the DNA matches it firmly. Clone size is not always given. Where it is, it says once, few, many or a class for expanded clones.

TRBV18	TRBJ2-1	-	-	TGTGCCAGCTCACCACCGACCAAACTAGGCTCCTACAATGAGCAGTTCTTC	CASSPPTKLGSYNEQFF
TRBV5-5	TRBJ2-7	-	TRBD1	TGTGCCAGCAGCCCCGGACAGGGGACGGACGAGCAGTACTTC	CASSPGQGTDEQYF
TRBV15	TRBJ1-2	-	-	TGTGCCACCAGCAGAGATGGTGAATATGGCTACACCTTC	CATSRDGEYGYTF
TRBV7-8	TRBJ2-5	-	TRBD2	TGTGCCACAAAACGAGGGGGTTGGACTAGCGGGAGAGTCGATGAGACCCAGTACTTC	CATKRGGWTSGRVDETQYF
TRBV5-1	TRBJ2-5	-	-	TGCGCCAGCAGACAGTTCGGGGAAATGGGCGAGACCCAGTACTTC	CASRQFGEMGETQYF
TRBV5-1	TRBJ2-3	-	-	TGCGCCAGCAGCTTGGGACAAATCACAGATACGCAGTATTTT	CASSLGQITDTQYF
TRBV19	TRBJ1-2	few	-	TGTGCCAGTACCCCTCGGGACCGAGAAAGTGGCTACACCTTC	CASTPRDRESGYTF
TRBV4-2	TRBJ2-1	-	TRBD2	TGTGCCAGCAGCGGGGGGGACTTCCCCAATGAGCAGTTCTTC	CASSGGDFPNEQFF
TRBV27	TRBJ2-1	-	-	TGTGCCAGCAGTTTAGGTCCGGGCGGTGAGCAGTTCTTC	CASSLGPGGEQFF
TRBV6-1	TRBJ2-7	-	TRBD1	TGTGCCAGCAGTGAACTGGGACAGGGCCCTTACGAGCAGTACTTC	CASSELGQGPYEQYF
TRBV6-4	TRBJ2-3	-	TRBD2	TGTGCCAGCAGCCTAAAAGCGTTAGTGGCGGGAGCCCCCACAGATACGCAGTATTTT	CASSLKALVAGAPTDTQYF